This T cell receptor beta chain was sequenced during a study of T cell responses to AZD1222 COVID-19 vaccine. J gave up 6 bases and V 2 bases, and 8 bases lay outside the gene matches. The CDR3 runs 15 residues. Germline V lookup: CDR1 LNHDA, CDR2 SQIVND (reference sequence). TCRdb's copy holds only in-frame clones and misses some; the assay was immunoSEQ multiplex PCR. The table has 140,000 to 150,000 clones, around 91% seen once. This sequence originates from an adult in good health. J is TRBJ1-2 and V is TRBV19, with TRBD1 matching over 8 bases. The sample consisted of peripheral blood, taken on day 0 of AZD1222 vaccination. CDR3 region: CASSIRLQGANGYTF. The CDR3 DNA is TGTGCCAGTAGTATAAGGCTGCAGGGGGCAAATGGCTACACCTTC.